This T cell receptor (beta chain) was captured in a study of cytotoxic CD8 clonotypes in ibrutinib-treated CLL. The wider study: After treatment lasting a median approximately eleven months, range 6 to 36, response samples were collected.

Deep sequencing aimed at 1 in 200,000 to 1 in 1 million T cells' resolution. The method was immunoSEQ multiplex PCR; TCRdb's version includes in-frame clones alone and lacks a portion of them. This table has 250,000 to 350,000 clones, 76% appearing once. The CDR3 is 14 amino acids. Germline CDR1 reads SGHRS; CDR2 reads YFSETQ. V trimming: 5 bases; J trimming: 0 bases; junction bases outside the gene matches: 4. The V and J genes are TRBV5-1 and TRBJ1-1, with 7 bases that match TRBD1. The source is a human donor with chronic lymphocytic leukemia. The input for sequencing was PBMCs, taken at disease progression, from a patient treated with ibrutinib. The DNA for the CDR3 is TGCGCCAGCAGGGAGGGGGCGTTGAACACTGAAGCTTTCTTT. Residues: CASREGALNTEAFF.